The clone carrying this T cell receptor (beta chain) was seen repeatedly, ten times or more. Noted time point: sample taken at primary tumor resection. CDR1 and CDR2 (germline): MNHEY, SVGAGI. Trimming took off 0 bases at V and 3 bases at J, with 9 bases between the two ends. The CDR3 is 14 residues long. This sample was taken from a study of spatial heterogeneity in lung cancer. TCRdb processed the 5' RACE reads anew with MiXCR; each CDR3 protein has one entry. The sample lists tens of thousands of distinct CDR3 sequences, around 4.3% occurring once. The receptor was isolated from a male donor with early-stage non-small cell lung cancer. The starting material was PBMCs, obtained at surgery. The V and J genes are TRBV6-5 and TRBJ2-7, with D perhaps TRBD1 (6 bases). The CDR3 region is CASSYSGQGYEQYF. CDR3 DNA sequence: TGTGCCAGCAGTTACTCGGGACAAGGCTACGAGCAGTACTTC.